This TCR beta chain comes out of a study of cytomegalovirus exposure and HLA in healthy donors. Findings and limits, study-wide: Confirmation was obtained in vitro that three CMV-associated chains are specific for CMV antigens. The investigators catalogued some 160 TCR beta chains as cytomegalovirus-associated.

The donors were part of the roughly 130-subject validation cohort, which stood apart from the roughly 700-subject first cohort. This clone has just one count. Antigen unknown. This CDR3 region has 15 residues. Germline trimming cut 3 bases from V and 5 bases from J; bases unmatched to any gene: 7. Germline values: CDR1 KGHSH, CDR2 LQKENI. TCRdb's table, derived via immunoSEQ multiplex PCR, lists solely in-frame clones and lacks some. The repertoire includes 100,000 to 150,000 clones, roughly 95% of them detected once, and around 1.7% sits in the top ten. The sequence was collected from a man between 18 and 29 years old in good health and CMV-seronegative. The gene calls are TRBV18 and TRBJ2-5; 9 positions match TRBD2. Material for sequencing was PBMCs. The CDR3 DNA is TGTGCCAGCTCACCCTTAGCGGGAGTGTCGGAGACCCAGTACTTC. This gives the protein CASSPLAGVSETQYF.